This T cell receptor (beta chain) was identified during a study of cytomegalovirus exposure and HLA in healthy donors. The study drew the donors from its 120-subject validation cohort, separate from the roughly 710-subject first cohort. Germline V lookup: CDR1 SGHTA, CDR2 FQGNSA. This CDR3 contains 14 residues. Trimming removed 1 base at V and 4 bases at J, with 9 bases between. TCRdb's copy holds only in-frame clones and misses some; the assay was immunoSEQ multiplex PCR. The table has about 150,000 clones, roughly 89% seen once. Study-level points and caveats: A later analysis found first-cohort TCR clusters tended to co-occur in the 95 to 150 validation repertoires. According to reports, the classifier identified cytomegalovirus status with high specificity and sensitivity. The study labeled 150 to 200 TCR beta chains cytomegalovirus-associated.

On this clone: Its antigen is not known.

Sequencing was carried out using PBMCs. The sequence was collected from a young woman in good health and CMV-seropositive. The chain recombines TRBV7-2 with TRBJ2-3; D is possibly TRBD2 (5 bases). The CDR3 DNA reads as TGTGCCAGCAGCTTAGGTGGGAGTGCAGATACGCAGTATTTT. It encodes CASSLGGSADTQYF.